This T cell receptor (beta chain) emerged from a study of long-term antiretroviral therapy in people with HIV. Whole-study findings and limits: Relative to transplant donor controls, diversity remained lower despite increasing after ART.

This clone appeared a single time. Its antigen is not identified. Trimming removed 0 bases from V and 4 bases from J, with 12 bases in between. This CDR3 has 15 amino acids. CDR1 is SGDLS, CDR2 YYNGEE, per germline. Researchers ran immunoSEQ v3.0 at survey level. Measured with immunoSEQ multiplex PCR; TCRdb has only the in-frame clones, and not every one. The data contain 15,000 to 20,000 clones, around 87% of them singletons. The V call is TRBV9, the J call TRBJ2-3; no clear D. The source material was unsorted PBMCs, sampled 0.7 years before starting antiretroviral therapy. This TCR derives from a man aged 45-65 years with HIV. The DNA for the CDR3 is TGTGCCAGCAGCGTAGGGGCAATCTCGGCAGATACGCAGTATTTT. Its protein is CASSVGAISADTQYF.